This T cell receptor beta chain emerged from a study of T cells in Graves' hyperthyroidism and ophthalmopathy. This clonotype was observed many times. Its antigen is currently unknown. Together with thyroid ultrasound, orbital computed tomography, serum thyroxine and TRAb, clinical symptoms were used for diagnoses. From 9 to 10 ml of fresh peripheral blood, PBMCs were isolated. Researchers took RNA transcripts and amplified the TCR beta CDR3 regions from them. First-round RT-PCR targeting the TCR CDR3 was performed with the HTBI primer set. TCRdb itself ran the multiplex PCR reads through MiXCR, one entry per CDR3 protein. The sample contains fewer than 400,000 distinct CDR3 sequences, 16% of which appear only once. Study outcomes and limitations: In the analysis, a 13 V-J model separated ophthalmopathy from stable hyperthyroidism. A median about 6.2 months before onset, the model predicted ophthalmopathy.

The CDR3 is 14 amino acids. CDR1 is DFQATT, CDR2 SNEGSKA, per germline (reference sequence). V trimming: 3 bases; J trimming: 7 bases; junction bases outside the gene matches: 10. Sequencing was carried out using blood. This TCR was sampled from a man younger than 40 with Graves' hyperthyroidism. J is TRBJ1-1 and V is TRBV20-1; 8 positions match TRBD1. The CDR3 nucleotides read TGCAGTGCTAGGGGACAGGACGTTTGGCGTGAAGCTTTCTTT. This encodes CSARGQDVWREAFF.